Described below is a single T cell receptor (beta chain) sequence and its context. This sample stems from a study of blood T cell repertoires in COVID-19. About the research overall: Specimens from acute and convalescent COVID-19 originated in the United States, Italy and Spain. PBMCs, B-cell-depleted T cells, or T cells provided the cDNA or gDNA that made up the material.

Authors' methods: Amplification with reference gene primers provided the estimates of nucleated cell counts. This table comes from immunoSEQ multiplex PCR, and its TCRdb copy is limited to in-frame clones, with some not included. From that table come the V and J calls and clone size; the DNA was used to work out D and trimming. The repertoire consists of some 250,000 clones, with 75% to 90% occurring once and the leading ten covering roughly 3%. This clonotype was sampled from a woman aged 25-40 years who had recovered from COVID-19. Specimen: peripheral blood.

The CDR3 DNA sequence: TGTGCCAGCAGTCCTTTACGGGGGGGGCGGTGGACGCAGTATTTT. Translation gives CASSPLRGGRWTQYF. The V and J genes are TRBV7-2 and TRBJ2-3, with 8 nucleotides matching TRBD2. This CDR3 spans 15 amino acids. The V segment lost 6 bases and the J segment 9 bases; nucleotides outside the gene matches: 14. Germline values: CDR1 SGHTA, CDR2 FQGNSA.